A single T cell receptor beta chain is shown here with its context. Macro-dissection enriched premalignant or tumor cells before nucleic acid extraction. Clones were read by immunoSEQ multiplex PCR, and TCRdb kept only the in-frame ones, dropping some. Of about 6,000 clones listed, roughly 85% are singletons. The source of the sample is a study of immune evolution from preneoplasia to lung adenocarcinoma. This CDR3 has 18 residues. Per germline, CDR1 SGHNT and CDR2 YYREEE (reference sequence). V was shortened by 0 bases and J by 0 bases, with 16 bases between the two germline ends. The TCR comes from a person aged 50-75 years with lung adenocarcinoma. Sample: FFPE minimally invasive lung adenocarcinoma tissue. The chain carries TRBV5-4 and TRBJ2-4, with D perhaps matching TRBD2 (6 bases). DNA for the CDR3: TGTGCCAGCAGCTTGGTCGTTTCGTGGGGGGAAGCCAAAAACATTCAGTACTTC. Residues: CASSLVVSWGEAKNIQYF.